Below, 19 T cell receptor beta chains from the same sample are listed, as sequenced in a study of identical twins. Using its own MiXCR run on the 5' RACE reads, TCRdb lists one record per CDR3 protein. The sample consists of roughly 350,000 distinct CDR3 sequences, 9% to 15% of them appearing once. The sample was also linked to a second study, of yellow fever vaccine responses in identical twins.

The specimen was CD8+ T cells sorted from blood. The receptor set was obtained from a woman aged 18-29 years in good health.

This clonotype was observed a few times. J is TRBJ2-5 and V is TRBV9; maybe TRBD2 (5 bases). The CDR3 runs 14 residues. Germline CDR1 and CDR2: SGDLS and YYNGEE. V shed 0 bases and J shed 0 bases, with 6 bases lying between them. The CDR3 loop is CASSVETNQETQYF. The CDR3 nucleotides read TGTGCCAGCAGCGTAGAGACTAACCAAGAGACCCAGTACTTC.

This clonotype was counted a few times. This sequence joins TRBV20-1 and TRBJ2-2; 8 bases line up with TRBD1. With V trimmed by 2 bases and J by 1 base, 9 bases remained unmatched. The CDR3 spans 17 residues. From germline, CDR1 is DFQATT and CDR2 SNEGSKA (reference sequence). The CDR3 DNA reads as TGCAGTGCTAGATCTGAGTCCGGGACAGGGAACACCGGGGAGCTGTTTTTT. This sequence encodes CSARSESGTGNTGELFF.

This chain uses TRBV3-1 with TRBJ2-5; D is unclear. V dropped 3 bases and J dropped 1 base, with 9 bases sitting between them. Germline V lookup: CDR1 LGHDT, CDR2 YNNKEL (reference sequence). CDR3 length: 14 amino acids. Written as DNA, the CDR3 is TGTGCCAGCAGCCATCCCGGGCCCCAAGAGACCCAGTACTTC. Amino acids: CASSHPGPQETQYF.

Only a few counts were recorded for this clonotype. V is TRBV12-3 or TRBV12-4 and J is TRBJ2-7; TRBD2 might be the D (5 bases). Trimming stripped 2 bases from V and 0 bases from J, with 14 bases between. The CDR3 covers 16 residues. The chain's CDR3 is CASSLFGSLSSYEQYF. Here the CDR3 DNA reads TGTGCCAGCAGTTTATTTGGGAGCCTTAGCTCCTACGAGCAGTACTTC.

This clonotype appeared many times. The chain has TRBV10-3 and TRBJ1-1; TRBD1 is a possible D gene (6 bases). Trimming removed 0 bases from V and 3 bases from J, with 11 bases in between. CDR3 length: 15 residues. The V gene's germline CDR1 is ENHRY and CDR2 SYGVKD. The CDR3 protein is CAISESRGRDTEAFF. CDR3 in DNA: TGTGCCATCAGTGAGTCCAGGGGACGGGACACTGAAGCTTTCTTT.

The CDR3, as DNA: TGTGCCAGCTCACATGGAGACGAGCAGTACTTC. Its protein is CASSHGDEQYF. This sequence joins TRBV11-3 and TRBJ2-7; D gene ambiguous. CDR1 is SGHNT, CDR2 YENEEA, per germline. The CDR3 is 11 residues long. V was shortened by 8 bases and J by 5 bases, with 10 bases between the two germline ends.

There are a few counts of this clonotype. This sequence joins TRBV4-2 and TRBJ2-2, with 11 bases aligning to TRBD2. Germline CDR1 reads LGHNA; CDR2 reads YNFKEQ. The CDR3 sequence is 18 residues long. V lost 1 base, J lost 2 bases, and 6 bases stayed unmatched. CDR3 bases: TGTGCCAGCAGCCAAGGACTAGCGGGACTCTTAAACACCGGGGAGCTGTTTTTT. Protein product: CASSQGLAGLLNTGELFF.

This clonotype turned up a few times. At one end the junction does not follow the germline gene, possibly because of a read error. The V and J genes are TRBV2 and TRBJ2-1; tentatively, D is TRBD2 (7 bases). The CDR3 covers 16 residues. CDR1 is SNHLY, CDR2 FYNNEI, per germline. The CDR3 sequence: CATSESEGGPYNEQFF. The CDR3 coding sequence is TGTGCCACCAGTGAATCGGAGGGGGGGCCCTACAATGAGCAGTTCTTC. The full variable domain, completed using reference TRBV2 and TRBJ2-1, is EPEVTQTPSHQVTQMGQEVILRCVPISNHLYFYWYRQILGQKVEFLVSFYNNEISEKSEIFDDQFSVERPDGSNFTLKIRSTKLEDSAMYFCATSESEGGPYNEQFFGPGTRLTVL.

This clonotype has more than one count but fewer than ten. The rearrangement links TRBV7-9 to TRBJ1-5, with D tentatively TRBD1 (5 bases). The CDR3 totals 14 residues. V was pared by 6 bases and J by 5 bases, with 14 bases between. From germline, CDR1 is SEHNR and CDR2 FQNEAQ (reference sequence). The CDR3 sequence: CASSSGGGYQPQHF. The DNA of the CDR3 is TGTGCCAGCAGTTCCGGCGGGGGGTATCAGCCCCAGCATTTT.

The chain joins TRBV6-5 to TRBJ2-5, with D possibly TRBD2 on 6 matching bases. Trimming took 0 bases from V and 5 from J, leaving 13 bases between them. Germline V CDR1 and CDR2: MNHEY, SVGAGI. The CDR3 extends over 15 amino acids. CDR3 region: CASSYSVQAGETQYF. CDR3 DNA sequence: TGTGCCAGCAGTTACTCGGTACAGGCGGGGGAGACCCAGTACTTC.

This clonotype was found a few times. CDR3 DNA: TGCAGCGTGAGATCAATGAACACTGAAGCTTTCTTT. Translation gives CSVRSMNTEAFF. The chain recombines TRBV29-1 with TRBJ1-1; no clear D gene. Germline loops: CDR1 SQVTM, CDR2 ANQGSEA. This CDR3 region has 12 residues. V was cut by 6 bases and J by 0 bases, with 8 bases left in between.

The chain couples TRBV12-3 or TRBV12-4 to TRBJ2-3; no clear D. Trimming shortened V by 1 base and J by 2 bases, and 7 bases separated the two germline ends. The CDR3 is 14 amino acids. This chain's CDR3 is CASSLGSVTDTQYF. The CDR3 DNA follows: TGTGCCAGCAGTTTAGGCTCGGTCACAGATACGCAGTATTTT.

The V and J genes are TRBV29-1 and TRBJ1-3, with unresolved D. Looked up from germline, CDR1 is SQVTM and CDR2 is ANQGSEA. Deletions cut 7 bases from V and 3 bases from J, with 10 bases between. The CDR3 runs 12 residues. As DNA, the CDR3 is TGCAGCGCCGGGAGGATTGGAAACACCATATATTTT. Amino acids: CSAGRIGNTIYF.

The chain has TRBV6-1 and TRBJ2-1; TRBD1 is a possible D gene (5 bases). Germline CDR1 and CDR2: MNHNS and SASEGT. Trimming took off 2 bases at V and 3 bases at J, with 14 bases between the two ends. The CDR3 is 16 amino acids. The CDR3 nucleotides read TGTGCCAGCAGTGAACTCGACAGTATCCTCTACAATGAGCAGTTCTTC. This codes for CASSELDSILYNEQFF.

CDR3 nucleotide sequence: TGTGCCAGCAGTCTAGGGAGGACAGGGAACACCGGGGAGCTGTTTTTT. This gives the protein CASSLGRTGNTGELFF. J is TRBJ2-2 and V is TRBV12-3 or TRBV12-4; D perhaps matches TRBD1 (7 bases). The CDR3 is 16 residues long. The V gene lost 5 bases and the J gene lost 1 base, with 14 bases spanning the gap.

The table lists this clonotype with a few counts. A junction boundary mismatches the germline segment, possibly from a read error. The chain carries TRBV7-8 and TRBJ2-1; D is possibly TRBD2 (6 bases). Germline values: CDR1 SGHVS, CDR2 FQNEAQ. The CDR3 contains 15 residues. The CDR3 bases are TGTGCCAGCAGCTTTTTGGAGGGGTCTTACAGTGAGCAGTTCTTC. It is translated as CASSFLEGSYSEQFF.

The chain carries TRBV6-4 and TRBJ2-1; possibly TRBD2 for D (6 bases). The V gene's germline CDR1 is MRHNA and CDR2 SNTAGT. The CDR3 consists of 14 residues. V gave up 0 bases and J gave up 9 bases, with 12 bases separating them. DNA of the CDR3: TGTGCCAGCAGTGACTCGCTAGTCGGGGGTGAGCAGTTCTTC. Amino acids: CASSDSLVGGEQFF.

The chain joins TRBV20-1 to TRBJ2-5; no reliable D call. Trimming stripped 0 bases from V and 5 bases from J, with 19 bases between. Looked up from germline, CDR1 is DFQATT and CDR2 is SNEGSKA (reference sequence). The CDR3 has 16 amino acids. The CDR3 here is CSARDVAIGTFETQYF. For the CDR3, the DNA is TGCAGTGCTAGAGATGTTGCTATCGGCACTTTCGAGACCCAGTACTTC.

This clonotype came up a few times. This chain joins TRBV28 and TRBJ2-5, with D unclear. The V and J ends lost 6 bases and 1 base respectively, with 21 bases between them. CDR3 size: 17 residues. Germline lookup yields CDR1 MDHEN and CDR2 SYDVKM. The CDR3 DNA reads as TGTGCCAGCAGCCTAGACCCTCTACGGGCCAGCCAAGAGACCCAGTACTTC. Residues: CASSLDPLRASQETQYF.